This T cell receptor beta chain was found in a study of Ad26.COV2.S vaccination and SARS-CoV-2 variants. Study at large: Once or twice, 56 days apart, Ad26.COV2.S was delivered intramuscularly.

CDR3 length equals 17 residues. V was clipped by 4 bases and J by 6 bases, with 24 bases between them. Germline CDR1 is SEHNR and CDR2 is FQNEAQ (reference sequence). This table comes from immunoSEQ multiplex PCR, and its TCRdb copy is limited to in-frame clones, with some not included. Of about 320,000 clones in the sample, approximately 86% are singletons; the top ten hold roughly 2%. Specified treatment: roughly 18 received Ad26.COV2.S at low or high dose, single or two shots; about five received placebo; per-sample allocation not given. Sampling was performed 63 days after the first vaccine or placebo injection. The vaccine antigen was prefusion-stabilized Wuhan SARS-CoV-2 spike.

V gene TRBV7-9 combines with J gene TRBJ1-2; D might be TRBD1 (6 bases). The TCR originated in a person between 18 and 65 years old who received the Ad26.COV2.S COVID-19 vaccine or a placebo. The specimen comprised peripheral blood, sampled in a trial of Ad26.COV2.S vaccine versus placebo. For the CDR3, the DNA is TGTGCCAGCAGCTCAACGCTAGGGCACAGGGATCGAGATGGCTACACCTTC. Translation: CASSSTLGHRDRDGYTF.